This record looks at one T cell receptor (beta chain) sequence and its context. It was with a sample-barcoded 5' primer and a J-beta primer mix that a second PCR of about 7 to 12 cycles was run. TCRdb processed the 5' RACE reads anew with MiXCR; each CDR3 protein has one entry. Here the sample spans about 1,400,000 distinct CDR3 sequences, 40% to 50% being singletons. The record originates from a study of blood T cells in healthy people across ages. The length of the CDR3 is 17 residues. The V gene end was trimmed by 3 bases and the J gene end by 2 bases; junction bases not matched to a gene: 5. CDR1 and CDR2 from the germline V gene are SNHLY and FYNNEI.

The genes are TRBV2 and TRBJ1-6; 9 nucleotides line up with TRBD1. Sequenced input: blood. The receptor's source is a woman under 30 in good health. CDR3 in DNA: TGTGCCAGCAGTGACCGGGGACAGGGCACCTATAATTCACCCCTCCACTTT. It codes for CASSDRGQGTYNSPLHF.